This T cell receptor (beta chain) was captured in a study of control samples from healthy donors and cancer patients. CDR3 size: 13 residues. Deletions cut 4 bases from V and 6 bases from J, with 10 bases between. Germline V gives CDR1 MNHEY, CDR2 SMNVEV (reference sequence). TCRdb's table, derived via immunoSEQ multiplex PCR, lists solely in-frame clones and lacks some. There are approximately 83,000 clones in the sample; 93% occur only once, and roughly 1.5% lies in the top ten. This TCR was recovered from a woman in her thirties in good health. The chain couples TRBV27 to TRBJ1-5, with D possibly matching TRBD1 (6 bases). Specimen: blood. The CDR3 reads CASSSQGPQPQHF. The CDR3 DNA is TGTGCCAGCAGTTCACAGGGCCCTCAGCCCCAGCATTTT.